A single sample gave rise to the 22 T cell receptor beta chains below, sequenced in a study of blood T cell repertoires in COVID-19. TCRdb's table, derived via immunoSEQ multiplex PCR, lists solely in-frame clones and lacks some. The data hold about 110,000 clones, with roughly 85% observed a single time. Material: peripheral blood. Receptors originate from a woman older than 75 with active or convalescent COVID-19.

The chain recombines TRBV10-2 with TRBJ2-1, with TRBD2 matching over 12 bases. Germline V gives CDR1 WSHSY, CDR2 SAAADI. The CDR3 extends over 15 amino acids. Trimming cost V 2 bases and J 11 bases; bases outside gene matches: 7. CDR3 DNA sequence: TGCGCCAGCAGTGAGCTGGGTCGGACTAGCGGGAAGCAGTTCTTC. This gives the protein CASSELGRTSGKQFF.

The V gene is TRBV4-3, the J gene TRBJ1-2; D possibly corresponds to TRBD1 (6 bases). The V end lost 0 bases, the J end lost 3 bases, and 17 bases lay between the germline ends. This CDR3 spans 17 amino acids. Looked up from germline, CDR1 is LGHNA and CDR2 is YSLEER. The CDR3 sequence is CASSQDLIRAGDYGYTF. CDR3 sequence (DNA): TGCGCCAGCAGCCAAGATTTGATTCGGGCAGGGGACTATGGCTACACCTTC.

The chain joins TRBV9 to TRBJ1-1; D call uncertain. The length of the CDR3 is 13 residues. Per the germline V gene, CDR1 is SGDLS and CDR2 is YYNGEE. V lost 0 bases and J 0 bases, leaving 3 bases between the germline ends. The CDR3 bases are TGTGCCAGCAGCGTAGCAGTGAACACTGAAGCTTTCTTT. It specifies CASSVAVNTEAFF.

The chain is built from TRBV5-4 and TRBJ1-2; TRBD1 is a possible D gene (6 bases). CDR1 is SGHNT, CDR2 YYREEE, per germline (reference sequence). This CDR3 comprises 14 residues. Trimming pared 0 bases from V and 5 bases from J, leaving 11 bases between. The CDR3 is CASSLEGGWYGYTF. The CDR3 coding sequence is TGTGCCAGCAGCTTGGAAGGGGGATGGTATGGCTACACCTTC.

CDR3 in DNA: TGTGCCTGGAGTGTACGATATGGGGACAGCATCTCCTATGGCTACACCTTC. This gives the protein CAWSVRYGDSISYGYTF. The rearrangement joins TRBV30 to TRBJ1-2, with 7 bases that match TRBD1. The length of the CDR3 is 17 residues. Losses at the gene ends were 0 bases for V and 4 bases for J; bases not matched to a gene: 14. Germline CDR1 GTSNPN, CDR2 SVGIG (reference sequence).

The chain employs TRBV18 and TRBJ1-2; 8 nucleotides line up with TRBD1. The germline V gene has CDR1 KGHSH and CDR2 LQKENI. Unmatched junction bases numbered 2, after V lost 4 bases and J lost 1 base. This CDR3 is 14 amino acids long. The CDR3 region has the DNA TGTGCCAGCTCACAGACAGGGGATAACTATGGCTACACCTTC. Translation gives CASSQTGDNYGYTF.

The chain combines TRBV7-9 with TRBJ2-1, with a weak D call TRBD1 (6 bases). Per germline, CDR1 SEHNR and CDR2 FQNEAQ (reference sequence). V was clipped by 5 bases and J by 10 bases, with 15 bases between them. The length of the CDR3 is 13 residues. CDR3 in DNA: TGTGCCAGCAGCAGGCACAGGGTTGAGGAGCAGTTCTTC. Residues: CASSRHRVEEQFF. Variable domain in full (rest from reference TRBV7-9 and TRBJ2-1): DTGVSQNPRHKITKRGQNVTFRCDPISEHNRLYWYRQTLGQGPEFLTYFQNEAQLEKSRLLSDRFSAERPKGSFSTLEIQRTEQGDSAMYLCASSRHRVEEQFFGPGTRLTVL.

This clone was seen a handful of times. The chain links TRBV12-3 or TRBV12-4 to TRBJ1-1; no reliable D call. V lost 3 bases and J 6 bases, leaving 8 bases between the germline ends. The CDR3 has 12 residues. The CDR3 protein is CASSLVQAEAFF. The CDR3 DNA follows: TGTGCCAGCAGTTTGGTTCAGGCTGAAGCTTTCTTT.

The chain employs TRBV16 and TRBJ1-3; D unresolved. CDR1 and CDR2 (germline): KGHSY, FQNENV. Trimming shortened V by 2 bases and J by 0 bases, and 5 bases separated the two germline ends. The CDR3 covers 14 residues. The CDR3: CASSQEYSGNTIYF. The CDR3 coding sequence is TGTGCCAGCAGCCAAGAGTACTCTGGAAACACCATATATTTT.

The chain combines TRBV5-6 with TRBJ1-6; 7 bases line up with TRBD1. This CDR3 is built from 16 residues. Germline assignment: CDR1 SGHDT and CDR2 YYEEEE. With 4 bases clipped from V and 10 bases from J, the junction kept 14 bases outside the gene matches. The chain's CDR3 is CASSVLLQGINSPLHF. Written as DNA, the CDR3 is TGTGCCAGCAGCGTACTATTACAGGGGATCAACTCACCCCTCCACTTT.

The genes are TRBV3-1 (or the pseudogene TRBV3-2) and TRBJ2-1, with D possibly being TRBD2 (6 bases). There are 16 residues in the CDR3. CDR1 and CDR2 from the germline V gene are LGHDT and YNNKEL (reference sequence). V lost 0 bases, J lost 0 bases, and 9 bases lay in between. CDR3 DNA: TGTGCCAGCAGCCAAGATGCGGGGAGCTCCTACAATGAGCAGTTCTTC. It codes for CASSQDAGSSYNEQFF.

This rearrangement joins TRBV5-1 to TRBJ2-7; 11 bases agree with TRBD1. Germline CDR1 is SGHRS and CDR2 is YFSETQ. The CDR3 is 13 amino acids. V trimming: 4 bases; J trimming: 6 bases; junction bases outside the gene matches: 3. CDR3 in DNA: TGCGCCAGCAGCAGCGGGACAGGGGGCGAGCAGTACTTC. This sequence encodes CASSSGTGGEQYF.

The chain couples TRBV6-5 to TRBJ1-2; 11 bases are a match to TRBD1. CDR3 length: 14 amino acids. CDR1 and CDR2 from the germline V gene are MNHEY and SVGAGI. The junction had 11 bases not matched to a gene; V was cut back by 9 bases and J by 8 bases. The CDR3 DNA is TGTGCCAGTCGAACCGGGACAGGGGGTGGGGGCTACACCTTC. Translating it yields CASRTGTGGGGYTF.

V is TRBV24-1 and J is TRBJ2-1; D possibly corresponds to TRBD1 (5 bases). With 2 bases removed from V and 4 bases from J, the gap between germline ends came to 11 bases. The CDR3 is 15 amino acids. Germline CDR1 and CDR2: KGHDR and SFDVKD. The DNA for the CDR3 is TGTGCCACCAGTGATTCCAGGGCCATATACAATGAGCAGTTCTTC. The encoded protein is CATSDSRAIYNEQFF.

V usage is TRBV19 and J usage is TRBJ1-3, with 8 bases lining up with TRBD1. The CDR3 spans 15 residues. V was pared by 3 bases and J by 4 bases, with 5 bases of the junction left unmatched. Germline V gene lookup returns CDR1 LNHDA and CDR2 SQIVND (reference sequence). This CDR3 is CASSMAGQGGNTIYF. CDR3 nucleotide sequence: TGTGCCAGTAGTATGGCAGGACAGGGCGGAAACACCATATATTTT.

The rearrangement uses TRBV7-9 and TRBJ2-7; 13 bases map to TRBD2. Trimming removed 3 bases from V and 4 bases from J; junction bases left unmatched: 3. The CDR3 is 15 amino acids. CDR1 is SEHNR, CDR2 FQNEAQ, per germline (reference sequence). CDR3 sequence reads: CASSFTSGRAYEQYF. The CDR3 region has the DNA TGTGCCAGCAGCTTTACTAGCGGGAGGGCGTACGAGCAGTACTTC.

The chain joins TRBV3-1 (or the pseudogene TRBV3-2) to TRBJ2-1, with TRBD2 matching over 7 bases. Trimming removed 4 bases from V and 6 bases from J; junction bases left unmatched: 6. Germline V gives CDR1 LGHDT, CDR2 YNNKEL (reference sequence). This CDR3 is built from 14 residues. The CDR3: CASSLKRDSNEQFF. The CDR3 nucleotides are TGTGCCAGCAGCCTCAAGCGGGATAGCAATGAGCAGTTCTTC.

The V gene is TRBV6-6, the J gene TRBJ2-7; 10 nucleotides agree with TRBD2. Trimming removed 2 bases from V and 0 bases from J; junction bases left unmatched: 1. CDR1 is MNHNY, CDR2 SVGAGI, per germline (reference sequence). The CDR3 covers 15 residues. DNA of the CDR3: TGTGCCAGCAGTTACCTAGCGGGAGTCTCCTACGAGCAGTACTTC. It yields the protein CASSYLAGVSYEQYF.

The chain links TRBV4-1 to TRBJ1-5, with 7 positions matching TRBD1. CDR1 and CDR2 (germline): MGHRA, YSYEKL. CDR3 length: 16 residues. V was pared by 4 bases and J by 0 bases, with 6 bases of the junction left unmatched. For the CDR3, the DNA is TGCGCCAGCAGCCTCTGGACAGGCAATAGCAATCAGCCCCAGCATTTT. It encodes CASSLWTGNSNQPQHF.

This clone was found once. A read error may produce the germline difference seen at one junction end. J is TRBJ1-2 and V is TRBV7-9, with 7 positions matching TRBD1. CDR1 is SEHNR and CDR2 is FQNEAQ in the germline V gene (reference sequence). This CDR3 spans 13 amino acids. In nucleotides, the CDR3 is TGTGCCAGCACCGAAACCGGGACAGAAAATTTAAGCTTC. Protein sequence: CASTETGTENLSF.

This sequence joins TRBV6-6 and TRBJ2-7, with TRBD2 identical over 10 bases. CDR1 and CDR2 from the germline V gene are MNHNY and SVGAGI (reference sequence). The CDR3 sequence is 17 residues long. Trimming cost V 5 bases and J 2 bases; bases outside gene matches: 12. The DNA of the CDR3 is TGTGCCAGCAGTCCGCGGACTAGCGGAGAGACCCCCTACGAGCAGTACTTC. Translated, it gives CASSPRTSGETPYEQYF.

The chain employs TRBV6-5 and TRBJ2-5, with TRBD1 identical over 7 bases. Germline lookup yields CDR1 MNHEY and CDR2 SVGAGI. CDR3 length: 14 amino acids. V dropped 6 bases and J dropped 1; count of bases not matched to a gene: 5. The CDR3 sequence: CASRDWDSQETQYF. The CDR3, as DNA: TGTGCCAGCAGGGATTGGGACAGCCAAGAGACCCAGTACTTC.